This TCR beta chain emerged from a study of blood T cell repertoires in COVID-19. Profiled with immunoSEQ multiplex PCR; TCRdb holds only in-frame clones, not every one. The table shows 100,000 to 150,000 clones, with over 85% occurring only once. Trimming stripped 0 bases from V and 4 bases from J, with 15 bases between. The germline V gene has CDR1 SGDLS and CDR2 YYNGEE. This CDR3 is built from 16 residues. Sequenced sample: peripheral blood. The gene calls are TRBV9 and TRBJ2-3; perhaps TRBD2 as D (6 bases). The clonotype originates from a man in his sixties with COVID-19, enrolled during active disease. CDR3 nucleotide sequence: TGTGCCAGCAGCGTAGAACCGGCCAGGGAGGCAGATACGCAGTATTTT. Translated: CASSVEPAREADTQYF.